The rows below give T cell receptor beta chains drawn from one sample of a study of identical twins. TCRdb analysed the 5' RACE reads with MiXCR anew, one entry per CDR3 protein. Among a few hundred thousand distinct CDR3 sequences, approximately 8.7% were seen once, and the ten largest hold under 9.5%. The sequencing sample was made of naive T cells sorted from blood. The receptors come from a woman aged 50 to 60 in good health. The CDR3 runs from the conserved cysteine through the conserved F or W. The order of the fields is J gene, V gene, clone size, D gene, CDR3 protein, CDR3 DNA. D genes are given only for firm matches. Size values are once, few and many counts, or a class for expanded clones, and some rows have none.

TRBJ2-7,TRBV20-1,many,.,CSARRDTSYEQYF,TGCAGTGCTAGAAGGGACACTTCCTACGAGCAGTACTTC
TRBJ2-3,TRBV29-1,.,TRBD2,CSAWLGAGLLRVDTQYF,TGCAGCGCCTGGCTAGGCGCGGGACTACTACGGGTAGATACGCAGTATTTT
TRBJ2-4,TRBV4-1,few,TRBD2,CASSPWTSGRAGNIQYF,TGCGCCAGCAGCCCCTGGACTAGCGGGAGGGCCGGAAACATTCAGTACTTC
TRBJ2-5,TRBV7-8,.,.,CASRPGGRETQYF,TGTGCCAGCAGGCCGGGGGGCCGAGAGACCCAGTACTTC
TRBJ2-2,TRBV27,few,TRBD2,CASNPLAVFTGELFF,TGTGCCAGCAATCCCCTAGCGGTATTCACCGGGGAGCTGTTTTTT
TRBJ2-2,TRBV12-3/TRBV12-4,.,.,CASSYPGRYTGELFF,TGTGCCAGCAGTTATCCGGGCAGATACACCGGGGAGCTGTTTTTT
TRBJ1-1,TRBV23-1,.,TRBD1,CASNNRGRSYTEAFF,TGCGCCAGCAATAACAGGGGGCGTTCGTACACTGAAGCTTTCTTT
TRBJ2-7,TRBV6-5,.,.,CASSYARVREQYF,TGTGCCAGCAGTTATGCGAGGGTCAGGGAGCAGTACTTC
TRBJ2-1,TRBV5-1,few,TRBD1,CASSPGQGTPISYNEQFF,TGCGCCAGCAGCCCGGGACAGGGGACCCCCATCTCCTACAATGAGCAGTTCTTC
TRBJ2-3,TRBV4-1,many,.,CASSQDGTGSYADTQYF,TGCGCCAGCAGCCAAGACGGAACAGGGAGCTATGCAGATACGCAGTATTTT
TRBJ1-1,TRBV27,once,.,CASVLLGGRADAFF,TGTGCCAGCGTTCTCTTAGGAGGGCGCGCTGATGCTTTCTTT
TRBJ2-5,TRBV4-2,few,TRBD2,CASSLTQGLAGGETQYF,TGTGCCAGCAGCCTAACACAAGGACTAGCGGGAGGAGAGACCCAGTACTTC
TRBJ2-1,TRBV20-1,many,.,CSASLAGPDEQFF,TGCAGTGCTAGCTTGGCGGGACCGGATGAGCAGTTCTTC
TRBJ2-3,TRBV5-5,few,.,CASSTLRKSTDTQYF,TGTGCCAGCAGCACACTAAGGAAGTCCACAGATACGCAGTATTTT
TRBJ2-5,TRBV4-1,.,.,CASSQDSNRGGQETQYF,TGCGCCAGCAGCCAAGATAGTAACAGGGGAGGGCAAGAGACCCAGTACTTC
TRBJ2-7,TRBV5-1,few,.,CASSFGQSSYEQYF,TGCGCCAGCAGCTTTGGACAGAGCTCCTACGAGCAGTACTTC
TRBJ2-7,TRBV28,few,.,CASRDSAYEQYF,TGTGCCAGCAGGGACAGCGCCTACGAGCAGTACTTC
TRBJ1-3,TRBV6-6,few,.,CASMGSGNTIYF,TGTGCCAGCATGGGGTCTGGAAACACCATATATTTT
TRBJ2-2,TRBV12-3/TRBV12-4,many,TRBD2,CASSSRGRGPGELFF,TGTGCCAGCAGTTCTCGCGGGAGGGGCCCCGGGGAGCTGTTTTTT
TRBJ2-7,TRBV6-2/TRBV6-3,.,.,CASRGDFYEQYF,TGTGCCAGCAGGGGGGACTTCTACGAGCAGTACTTC
TRBJ1-5,TRBV24-1,few,.,CATSDGTTNQPQHF,TGTGCCACCAGTGACGGGACCACTAATCAGCCCCAGCATTTT
TRBJ2-3,TRBV7-2,.,TRBD2,CASSLNRDYSTDTQYF,TGTGCCAGCAGCTTGAATAGGGACTATAGCACAGATACGCAGTATTTT
TRBJ2-7,TRBV12-5,.,.,CASGRRVDDEQYF,TGTGCTAGTGGTCGTAGGGTGGACGACGAGCAGTACTTC
TRBJ2-1,TRBV10-3,many,.,CAIRKDSLDEQFF,TGTGCCATCAGGAAGGACAGCCTCGATGAGCAGTTCTTC
TRBJ1-2,TRBV4-1,many,.,CASSDRTGYTF,TGCGCCAGCAGCGATCGGACAGGCTACACCTTC
TRBJ2-5,TRBV28,few,.,CASSAGLSTGETQYF,TGTGCCAGCAGCGCTGGACTTTCAACGGGGGAGACCCAGTACTTC
TRBJ2-1,TRBV3-1,many,.,CASSRGSSYNEQFF,TGTGCCAGCAGCAGGGGGAGCTCCTACAATGAGCAGTTCTTC
TRBJ1-1,TRBV12-3/TRBV12-4,.,TRBD1,CASRDRGRKGNTEAFF,TGTGCCAGCAGGGACAGGGGGCGGAAAGGGAACACTGAAGCTTTCTTT
TRBJ2-5,TRBV5-1,.,.,CASSPLQGRRETQYF,TGCGCCAGCAGCCCATTACAGGGTAGGAGGGAGACCCAGTACTTC
TRBJ2-3,TRBV24-1,few,TRBD2,CATSGSSGATDTQYF,TGTGCCACCAGTGGATCTAGCGGGGCCACAGATACGCAGTATTTT
TRBJ1-1,TRBV29-1,.,.,CSAEGGGHTEAFF,TGCAGCGCTGAGGGGGGAGGGCACACTGAAGCTTTCTTT
TRBJ2-4,TRBV3-1,few,.,CASSQALGRGDIQYF,TGTGCCAGCAGCCAAGCTTTAGGAAGGGGAGACATTCAGTACTTC
TRBJ2-1,TRBV5-1,many,.,CASSAGNQNNEQFF,TGCGCCAGCAGCGCCGGGAACCAAAACAATGAGCAGTTCTTC
TRBJ2-1,TRBV6-6,.,TRBD2,CASMPGGPENEQFF,TGTGCCAGCATGCCGGGAGGGCCAGAAAATGAGCAGTTCTTC
TRBJ2-2,TRBV7-3,few,.,CASSFVGSSGELFF,TGTGCCAGCAGCTTCGTTGGGTCCTCCGGGGAGCTGTTTTTT
TRBJ2-3,TRBV20-1,many,.,CSARPESTDTQYF,TGCAGCGCTAGACCTGAGAGCACAGATACGCAGTATTTT